Following are 12 T cell receptor beta chains from one sample sequenced in a study of blood T cell repertoires in COVID-19. Assay used: immunoSEQ multiplex PCR; TCRdb lists only in-frame clones, some missing. The table shows more than 95,000 clones, with 87% occurring only once. Specimen: peripheral blood. The receptors here all came from a human donor in a cohort sampled during active COVID-19.

This chain connects TRBV30 to TRBJ1-5; TRBD1 aligns across 8 bases. Germline V lookup: CDR1 GTSNPN, CDR2 SVGIG (reference sequence). This CDR3 region has 13 residues. The V and J ends lost 3 bases and 7 bases, in that order; junction bases with no gene match: 5. The CDR3 here is CAWRDRGKQPQHF. CDR3 sequence (DNA): TGTGCCTGGAGAGACAGGGGTAAACAGCCCCAGCATTTT.

This clone was seen only a few times. The sample has other DNA sequences that encode this CDR3 too. The rearrangement uses TRBV19 and TRBJ1-1; tentative D call: TRBD1 (6 bases). This CDR3 region has 13 residues. V was shortened by 4 bases and J by 5 bases, with 11 bases between the two germline ends. Germline V gives CDR1 LNHDA, CDR2 SQIVND (reference sequence). CDR3 loop: CASSTTGNTEAFF. CDR3 bases: TGTGCCAGTAGTACCACAGGGAATACTGAAGCTTTCTTT.

The chain uses TRBV12-3 or TRBV12-4 and TRBJ2-2, with D unclear. The CDR3 spans 13 residues. The germline V and J ends were trimmed by 7 bases and 1 base, with 7 bases remaining between them. Here the CDR3 DNA reads TGTGCCAGCATTTGGCAGAACACCGGGGAGCTGTTTTTT. Its protein is CASIWQNTGELFF.

V gene TRBV2 combines with J gene TRBJ1-1; D may be TRBD1 (5 bases). The V end was cut by 6 bases, the J end by 4 bases, with 12 bases between. CDR1 is SNHLY and CDR2 is FYNNEI in the germline V gene. This CDR3 spans 13 amino acids. CDR3 sequence (DNA): TGTGCCAGCAGAAATGACAGAAGCACTGAAGCTTTCTTT. Its protein is CASRNDRSTEAFF.

CDR3 nucleotide sequence: TGTGCCAGCAGCCCAAGTACCGGGACAGGGAGTGGCTACACCTTC. It translates to CASSPSTGTGSGYTF. The chain carries TRBV7-6 and TRBJ1-2, with 9 bases aligning to TRBD1. Losses at the gene ends were 5 bases for V and 7 bases for J; bases not matched to a gene: 11. Germline CDR1 reads SGHVS; CDR2 reads FNYEAQ. There are 15 residues in the CDR3.

J is TRBJ2-7 and V is TRBV6-5; D is possibly TRBD2 (6 bases). Looked up from germline, CDR1 is MNHEY and CDR2 is SVGAGI. The CDR3 spans 15 residues. V lost 6 bases and J 2 bases, leaving 17 bases between the germline ends. The CDR3 DNA sequence: TGTGCCAGCAGGCTACTATTGTCGGGGGCCTACGAGCAGTACTTC. Its translation: CASRLLLSGAYEQYF.

This chain links TRBV29-1 with TRBJ2-5, with D unclear. The V end was cut by 2 bases, the J end by 0 bases, with 7 bases between. Germline CDR1 reads SQVTM; CDR2 reads ANQGSEA. The CDR3 runs to 13 residues. Here the CDR3 DNA reads TGCAGCGTTGAAACCAGATACCAAGAGACCCAGTACTTC. Translated: CSVETRYQETQYF.

The chain has TRBV5-1 and TRBJ2-1, with TRBD2 identical over 7 bases. The junction had 8 bases not matched to a gene; V was cut back by 2 bases and J by 0 bases. The CDR3 extends over 17 amino acids. Per germline, CDR1 SGHRS and CDR2 YFSETQ. The CDR3 protein is CASSFTSGVSSYNEQFF. The DNA of the CDR3 is TGCGCCAGCAGCTTCACCAGCGGGGTGAGCTCCTACAATGAGCAGTTCTTC.

The V gene is TRBV15, the J gene TRBJ2-5, with TRBD2 matching over 8 bases. There are 13 residues in the CDR3. V trimming: 11 bases; J trimming: 5 bases; junction bases outside the gene matches: 10. Looked up from germline, CDR1 is LNHNV and CDR2 is YYDKDF (reference sequence). The CDR3 DNA is TGTGCCGCCAACACCGGGAGGGGGGAGACCCAGTACTTC. This translates into CAANTGRGETQYF. The full variable domain, completed using reference TRBV15 and TRBJ2-5, is DAMVIQNPRYQVTQFGKPVTLSCSQTLNHNVMYWYQQKSSQAPKLLFHYYDKDFNNEADTPDNFQSRRPNTSFCFLDIRSPGLGDTAMYLCAANTGRGETQYFGPGTRLLVL.

A note on this clone: Other nucleotide sequences in the sample specify the same CDR3. V and J are TRBV20-1 and TRBJ2-3; D is ambiguous. CDR3 length equals 11 residues. Germline CDR1 DFQATT, CDR2 SNEGSKA (reference sequence). Trimming removed 5 bases from V and 5 bases from J, with 8 bases in between. In nucleotides, the CDR3 is TGCAGTGCTTCGACGGGAGATACGCAGTATTTT. Protein product: CSASTGDTQYF.

The chain has TRBV11-3 and TRBJ1-1, with 8 bases identical to TRBD1. The length of the CDR3 is 14 residues. The V segment lost 2 bases and the J segment 1 base; nucleotides outside the gene matches: 0. Germline V lookup: CDR1 SGHNT, CDR2 YENEEA. This chain's CDR3 is CASSLTGGNTEAFF. The CDR3 DNA follows: TGTGCCAGCAGCTTAACAGGGGGGAACACTGAAGCTTTCTTT.

The CDR3 loop reads CASGLVFDSAQETQYF. As DNA, the CDR3 is TGTGCTAGTGGTTTGGTCTTTGACAGCGCGCAAGAGACCCAGTACTTC. The chain links TRBV12-5 to TRBJ2-5, with D maybe TRBD1 (5 bases). The V gene's germline CDR1 is LGHNT and CDR2 FRNRAP. The CDR3 is 16 amino acids. Trimming pared 0 bases from V and 2 bases from J, leaving 13 bases between.